This T cell receptor (beta chain) was profiled in a study of T cells after yellow fever vaccination (dated 2019 in TCRdb). For the wider study: The SMART-Seq v4 Ultra Low Input RNA kit was used to prepare libraries from fractions with low cell numbers. Blood was drawn at multiple timepoints before and after primary and secondary immunization, with bulk PBMC replicates and cell subsets isolated. The cohort comprised two healthy male donors, one aged 18 to 30 and one aged 30 to 40 years. Bulk TCR alpha and beta repertoires were sequenced longitudinally to track T-cell clones before and after primary and booster YFV17D yellow fever vaccination. Study-level results and caveats: Most clones expanded after primary vaccination (almost 97% of CD4 and roughly 90% of CD8) were re-detected after the booster, suggesting that broad memory maintenance occurred. A small fraction of clonotypes showed up in both the CD4 and CD8 compartments, probably as a result of convergent recombination. The secondary T-cell response was weaker than the primary response but faster, peaking on day 5 instead of day 15. Computational filtering was needed because FACS-sorted repertoires could contain abundant contaminating clonotypes from the bulk population. The study included only a couple of donors, which limits how far the findings can be generalized.

TCR cDNA was synthesized by 5'RACE template switching, which introduced a universal primer site and unique molecular identifiers. cDNA synthesis was primed from both the TCR alpha and TCR beta constant segments. Two PCR steps were used to amplify libraries, with sample barcodes and sequencing adapters being added in the second step. Sequencing of the libraries was done on either Illumina HiSeq 2500 (2x100 bp) or NovaSeq (2x150 bp). On the study's bioinformatics: Reads were demultiplexed and collapsed into UMI consensus sequences with MIGEC, and V(D)J alignment was performed with MiXCR. Clonotypes responding to the vaccine were identified with edgeR on replicate PBMC samples, with the criteria of FDR below 0.01 and a log2 fold change above 5 up to day 15. CD4 or CD8 identity was assigned to each bulk clonotype according to whether the clonotype was present at higher abundance in the sequenced CD4 repertoire or the sequenced CD8 repertoire. TCRdb itself trimmed the public reads at Q25 with fastp, ran MiXCR and retained productive beta chains. Duplicate CDR3 protein sequences are folded into a single record with the most common DNA and genes. The V and J calls follow TCRdb's processing rather than the paper's. The sample has about 340,000 distinct CDR3 sequences on record, more than 8.5% of them singletons. The ten top clones hold over 15% of the sample.

Trimming costs V 3 bases and J 3 bases, and their ends lie 8 bases apart. CDR1 and CDR2 were assigned from the germline V gene (reference sequence) as LNHDA and SQIVND. Its CDR3 holds 14 amino acids, cysteine through phenylalanine. Of the read, only the CDR3 DNA is kept; its 42 bases are in frame from base 1. The treatment or condition label, read with the paper, signifies: live attenuated yellow fever vaccine strain. At each blood-draw timepoint, two biological replicates of bulk PBMCs were obtained. PBMCs were isolated from peripheral blood using a standard Ficoll-Paque protocol. TriZol was used to extract RNA from bulk PBMCs, from CD4 and CD8 fractions, and from dextramer-positive and dextramer-negative fractions. This clonotype has a count of ten or more. Its antigen target is currently unknown. The record has no base qualities; no much larger clone is one base away.

The receptor was derived from a man between 18 and 35 years old who received the YFV17D yellow fever vaccine. Sample: PBMCs, taken on the day of the first yellow fever vaccination. This sequence uses TRBV19 and TRBJ2-2; the D region possibly corresponds to TRBD1 (5 bases align). The DNA sequence is given as TGTGCCAGTAGTATGCAGGGCTACACCGGGGAGCTGTTTTTT. This is translated as CASSMQGYTGELFF.